One and the same sample provided the 6 T cell receptor beta chains below, sequenced in a study of cytomegalovirus exposure and HLA in healthy donors. TCRdb's copy holds only in-frame clones and misses some; the assay was immunoSEQ multiplex PCR. This table holds some 140,000 clones, around 80% found once. Sequencing used PBMCs. Receptor source: a man in his thirties or forties in good health and CMV-seropositive.

The V and J genes are TRBV27 and TRBJ1-2, with D tentatively TRBD1 (6 bases). This CDR3 has 14 residues. Trimming stripped 2 bases from V and 5 bases from J, with 12 bases between. Per the germline V gene, CDR1 is MNHEY and CDR2 is SMNVEV (reference sequence). In DNA form, the CDR3 reads TGTGCCAGCAGTTTACGCGGGGGCATATATGGCTACACCTTC. Amino acids: CASSLRGGIYGYTF.

This chain uses TRBV5-5 with TRBJ2-7, with 10 nucleotides matching TRBD1. Trimming took 2 bases from V and 3 from J; bases not matched to a gene: 5. Germline-derived CDR1 and CDR2 are SGHKS and YYEKEE (reference sequence). This CDR3 is built from 15 residues. Here the CDR3 reads CASSFDGQGVYEQYF. In DNA, the CDR3 is TGTGCCAGCAGCTTCGATGGACAGGGGGTCTACGAGCAGTACTTC.

The chain carries TRBV7-6 and TRBJ2-2; 10 positions match TRBD1. CDR1 is SGHVS, CDR2 FNYEAQ, per germline. Trimming took 6 bases from V and 7 from J; bases not matched to a gene: 5. The CDR3 is 14 amino acids. The CDR3: CASRGTGASGELFF. The CDR3 region has the DNA TGTGCCAGCAGAGGGACAGGGGCGAGCGGGGAGCTGTTTTTT.

The rearrangement joins TRBV7-2 to TRBJ1-2, with a tentative D call TRBD1 (6 bases). The V end lost 4 bases, the J end lost 8 bases, and 20 bases lay between the germline ends. The CDR3 is 15 amino acids. Germline lookup yields CDR1 SGHTA and CDR2 FQGNSA. The CDR3 loop is CASSSRTLDSDGYTF. The CDR3 nucleotides read TGTGCCAGCAGCTCCAGAACCTTGGACAGTGACGGCTACACCTTC.

The chain combines TRBV18 with TRBJ2-1, with a possible D match to TRBD2 (5 bases). Germline V CDR1 and CDR2: KGHSH, LQKENI. The CDR3 has 14 residues. The V end was cut by 3 bases, the J end by 3 bases, with 9 bases between. The CDR3: CASSPGRLYNEQFF. As DNA, the CDR3 is TGTGCCAGCTCACCGGGGAGACTCTACAATGAGCAGTTCTTC.

This chain connects TRBV28 to TRBJ1-2; maybe TRBD1 (6 bases). The CDR3 is 13 residues long. The V gene lost 8 bases and the J gene lost 2 bases, with 12 bases spanning the gap. The germline V gene encodes CDR1 MDHEN and CDR2 SYDVKM. This CDR3 is CASRPGQNYGYTF. The CDR3 bases are TGTGCCAGCCGCCCTGGACAGAACTATGGCTACACCTTC.